This T cell receptor (beta chain) was observed in a study of T-cell memory formation after mild COVID-19. V gave up 6 bases and J gave up 0 bases, with 14 bases separating them. This CDR3 comprises 15 residues. CDR1 MNHEY and CDR2 SVGEGT come from the germline V gene. Findings and limits, study-wide: CD8+ contracting clones occupied EMRA, while CD4+ ones occupied mainly CM and EM.

This clonotype was counted between two and nine times. Its antigen is currently unknown. Constant-segment primers were used for 5'RACE, and the resulting TCR alpha and TCR beta cDNA libraries carried sample barcodes and UMIs. TCRdb re-derived calls from the 5' RACE reads in MiXCR, one entry per CDR3 protein. The table has some 290,000 distinct CDR3 sequences, 16% seen once; the top ten hold roughly 25%. The specimen was PBMCs or a T cell subset sorted from them (not recorded which). This TCR came from a man younger than 35 who had mild COVID-19 (a few samples of this study predate the infection). Cell type and time point are not known. The J gene is TRBJ1-1, the V gene TRBV6-2 or TRBV6-3; no clear D. In DNA form, the CDR3 reads TGTGCCAGCAGGACCTTCCACCAGTTGAACACTGAAGCTTTCTTT. The encoded protein is CASRTFHQLNTEAFF.